This T cell receptor beta chain stems from a study of cytomegalovirus exposure and HLA in healthy donors. PCR primers comprised 60 Vbeta and 13 Jbeta primers. The assay was immunoSEQ multiplex PCR, and TCRdb's table has in-frame clones only and misses some. The sample carries 90,000 to 100,000 clones, about three quarters recorded once. Study outcomes and limitations: Across donors, presence/absence analyses took sequencing depth to be roughly uniform.

Comment on this clone: Its antigen remains unknown.

This TCR came from a man aged 40-50 years in good health and CMV-seropositive. Sequenced sample: PBMCs.

CDR3 DNA: TGTGCCAGCAGCTTGGTTCATGGGGCGGACACTGAAGCTTTCTTT. Protein sequence: CASSLVHGADTEAFF. The chain is built from TRBV7-3 and TRBJ1-1, with D perhaps matching TRBD1 (5 bases). CDR3 length: 15 residues. V was cut by 3 bases and J by 3 bases, with 14 bases left in between. The germline CDR1 and CDR2 sequences are SGHTA and FQGTGA.